Listed below are T cell receptor beta chains from one sample, sequenced in a study of blood T cell repertoires in COVID-19. Here immunoSEQ multiplex PCR was the method, and the copy in TCRdb shows in-frame clones only, minus some. The data hold over 200,000 clones, with 75% to 90% observed a single time. The sample consisted of peripheral blood. The source of these receptors is a human donor in a cohort sampled during active COVID-19. Each CDR3 is given without its conserved first and last residue. Clone size is not always given. Where it is, it says once, few, many or a class for expanded clones.

v_call	clone_size	j_call	cdr3_aa
TRBV28	-	TRBJ1-3	ASSIPGIKNTIY
TRBV11-2	-	TRBJ2-7	ASSLRKGAIVSEQY
TRBV7-9	-	TRBJ2-3	ASSLHGTSTDTQY
TRBV13	-	TRBJ2-4	ASSLAGTGGIQY
TRBV11-3	-	TRBJ2-1	ASSSTSGHNEQF
TRBV18	once	TRBJ2-3	ASSHRLTDTQY
TRBV21-1	-	TRBJ1-1	ASSRDTCTEAF
TRBV7-7	-	TRBJ1-5	ASSLAGGEEDQPQH
TRBV6-5	-	TRBJ2-1	ASSRGLAVYNEQF
TRBV5-5	-	TRBJ2-3	ASSLVASGRADTQY
TRBV18	-	TRBJ1-5	ASSPTGGEQPQH
TRBV19	once	TRBJ2-5	ASSIVAREGTQY
TRBV7-3	-	TRBJ2-6	ASSPRTGTDYNSGANVLT
TRBV6-5	-	TRBJ1-4	ASSFGTGYGGKLF
TRBV29-1	-	TRBJ2-1	SVSETGGIYNEQF
TRBV4-2	-	TRBJ1-5	ASSRERGGNQPQH
TRBV4-3	-	TRBJ2-7	ASSQIDRGRYEQY
TRBV28	-	TRBJ1-5	ASSSLGSSNQPQH
TRBV4-3	-	TRBJ2-1	ASSQPSGTYNEQF
TRBV11-2	-	TRBJ2-2	ASSLQGNTGELF
TRBV18	-	TRBJ2-7	ASSPDRVSYEQY
TRBV28	-	TRBJ1-2	ASSLGTPDGYT
TRBV11-2	few	TRBJ1-2	ASSLEARGYT
TRBV21-1	-	TRBJ2-7	ASTLQAQGKGFYEQY